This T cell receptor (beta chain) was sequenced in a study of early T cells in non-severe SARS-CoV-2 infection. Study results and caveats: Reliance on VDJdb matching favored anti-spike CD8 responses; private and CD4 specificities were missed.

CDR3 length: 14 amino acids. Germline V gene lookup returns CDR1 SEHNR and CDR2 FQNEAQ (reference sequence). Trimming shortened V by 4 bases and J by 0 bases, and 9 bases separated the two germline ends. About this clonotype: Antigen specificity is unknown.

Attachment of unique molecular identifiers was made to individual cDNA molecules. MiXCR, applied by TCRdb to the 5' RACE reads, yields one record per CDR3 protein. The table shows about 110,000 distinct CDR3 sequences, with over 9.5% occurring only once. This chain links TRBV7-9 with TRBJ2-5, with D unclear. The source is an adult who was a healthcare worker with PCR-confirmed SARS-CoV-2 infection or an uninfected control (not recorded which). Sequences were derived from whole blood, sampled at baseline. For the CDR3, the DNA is TGTGCCAGCAGCTCGAAGATGAACCAAGAGACCCAGTACTTC. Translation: CASSSKMNQETQYF.